Listed below are T cell receptor beta chains from one sample, sequenced in a study of human T cells and chemical hapten exposure. In TCRdb, the RACE reads were re-called with MiXCR into one record per CDR3 protein. Of around 120,000 distinct CDR3 sequences listed, 11% were seen once; the top ten hold approximately 3.5%. The sample here was whole blood, taken in connection with sensitization to the hapten diphenylcyclopropenone (DPC). The receptors stem from a woman in her forties with alopecia areata. Some clones in this sample may be carry-over from other donors' samples. The CDR3 runs from the conserved cysteine through the conserved F or W. Fields, in order: V gene, J gene, clone size, D gene, CDR3 DNA, CDR3 protein. D genes are given only for firm matches. Not every row has a clone size; where given, it reads once, few, many or a size class.

V: TRBV2; J: TRBJ1-1; size: many; D: .; DNA: TGTGCCAACTCCCTCAGGAGTACGAACACTGAAGCTTTCTTT; CDR3: CANSLRSTNTEAFF
V: TRBV7-7; J: TRBJ2-3; size: few; D: TRBD2; DNA: TGTGCCAGCAGCCCAGGGGTTAGCGGGAGACGTGGCACAGATACGCAGTATTTT; CDR3: CASSPGVSGRRGTDTQYF
V: TRBV28; J: TRBJ2-7; size: .; D: .; DNA: TGTGCCGGCGAGGATGAACAGGAGGGCGAGCAGTACTTC; CDR3: CAGEDEQEGEQYF
V: TRBV5-4; J: TRBJ2-3; size: many; D: TRBD2; DNA: TGTGCCAGCAGGAGCGGGGGGGCCCCCACAGATACGCAGTATTTT; CDR3: CASRSGGAPTDTQYF
V: TRBV11-2; J: TRBJ2-1; size: many; D: .; DNA: TGTGCCAGCAGCTTAAGGAACCGTCCCGGGGATTACAATGAGCAGTTCTTC; CDR3: CASSLRNRPGDYNEQFF
V: TRBV14; J: TRBJ1-2; size: many; D: .; DNA: TGTGCCAGCAGCCCCTATGTTCGGGGCGCGGATGGCTACACCTTC; CDR3: CASSPYVRGADGYTF
V: TRBV20-1; J: TRBJ2-1; size: few; D: TRBD2; DNA: TGCAGTGCCCGAATCAAGACTAGCGGGAAGGTCGCCTACAATGAGCAGTTCTTC; CDR3: CSARIKTSGKVAYNEQFF
V: TRBV6-5; J: TRBJ2-2; size: few; D: .; DNA: TGTGCCAGCAGCCGGACTGGGGGCCTCGAGGAGCTGTTTTTT; CDR3: CASSRTGGLEELFF
V: TRBV5-1; J: TRBJ2-7; size: .; D: TRBD1; DNA: TGCGCCAGCAGCACTGGGACAGGGTTCGACGAGCAGTACTTC; CDR3: CASSTGTGFDEQYF
V: TRBV29-1; J: TRBJ1-2; size: many; D: .; DNA: TGCAGCGTTGAGAAGGAGGGAAGGGGCTATGGCTACACCTTC; CDR3: CSVEKEGRGYGYTF
V: TRBV7-7; J: TRBJ2-1; size: .; D: .; DNA: TGTGCTAGCAGCTCGCTGGGGCGGGGTGAGCAGTTCTTC; CDR3: CASSSLGRGEQFF
V: TRBV2; J: TRBJ1-4; size: many; D: .; DNA: TGTGCCAGCAGGGGCGCAACTAATGAAAAACTGTTTTTT; CDR3: CASRGATNEKLFF
V: TRBV5-1; J: TRBJ2-1; size: .; D: .; DNA: TGCGCCAGCAGCTTGGAGACTAGATCCAATGAGCAGTTCTTC; CDR3: CASSLETRSNEQFF
V: TRBV7-9; J: TRBJ1-1; size: many; D: TRBD1; DNA: TGTGCCAGCAGCTCGACAGGGGAAGCTTTCTTT; CDR3: CASSSTGEAFF
V: TRBV5-5; J: TRBJ2-2; size: few; D: TRBD2; DNA: TGTGCCAGCAGCTTGACCGGGACTAGGAACACCGGGGAGCTGTTTTTT; CDR3: CASSLTGTRNTGELFF
V: TRBV20-1; J: TRBJ1-1; size: .; D: .; DNA: TGCAGTGCGAGCCGGGGTCTGTACACTGAAGCTTTCTTT; CDR3: CSASRGLYTEAFF
V: TRBV12-3/TRBV12-4; J: TRBJ1-1; size: few; D: .; DNA: TGTGCCAGCAGTGCGAGAACCGGGGGCACTGAAGCTTTCTTT; CDR3: CASSARTGGTEAFF
V: TRBV4-3; J: TRBJ2-7; size: few; D: TRBD2; DNA: TGCGCCAGCAGCCAAGAGTGGACTAGCGTATACGAGCAGTACTTC; CDR3: CASSQEWTSVYEQYF
V: TRBV12-3/TRBV12-4; J: TRBJ2-1; size: many; D: TRBD2; DNA: TGTGCCAGCTCCATAGCGGGAGGACCAAACAATGAGCAGTTCTTC; CDR3: CASSIAGGPNNEQFF
V: TRBV4-3; J: TRBJ2-2; size: many; D: .; DNA: TGCGCCAGCAGCCAAGATCAGAGCACGCCCGGGGAGCTGTTTTTT; CDR3: CASSQDQSTPGELFF
V: TRBV4-3; J: TRBJ2-1; size: few; D: TRBD2; DNA: TGCGCCAGCAGCCAAGTGACTAGCGGGACGGTCGGTAATGAGCAGTTCTTC; CDR3: CASSQVTSGTVGNEQFF
V: TRBV28; J: TRBJ2-2; size: .; D: .; DNA: TGTGCCAGCAGTTCGGCGACAGACTACCAAATACTCGGGGAGCTGTTTTTT; CDR3: CASSSATDYQILGELFF
V: TRBV11-2; J: TRBJ2-1; size: many; D: .; DNA: TGTGCCAGCAGCCTCGGGGGACTCAATAACAATGAGCAGTTCTTC; CDR3: CASSLGGLNNNEQFF
V: TRBV6-5; J: TRBJ2-1; size: .; D: TRBD1; DNA: TGTGCCAGCAGAGGTCCGGGACAGGGCTACAATGAGCAGTTCTTC; CDR3: CASRGPGQGYNEQFF
V: TRBV28; J: TRBJ2-3; size: few; D: .; DNA: TGTGCCAGCAGCTCTAGAGATTCCACAGATACGCAGTATTTT; CDR3: CASSSRDSTDTQYF
V: TRBV2; J: TRBJ1-1; size: .; D: .; DNA: TGTGCCAGCAGGGTGACCCCGGGCAGTTCATCGGCTGAAGCTTTCTTT; CDR3: CASRVTPGSSSAEAFF
V: TRBV18; J: TRBJ2-3; size: .; D: .; DNA: TGTGCCAGCTCACCAGATCAGGGGACAGATACGCAGTATTTT; CDR3: CASSPDQGTDTQYF
V: TRBV6-5; J: TRBJ1-5; size: .; D: TRBD1; DNA: TGTGCCAGCAGCCCCGGACAGGGGCACGGTCAGCCCCAGCATTTT; CDR3: CASSPGQGHGQPQHF
V: TRBV20-1; J: TRBJ2-3; size: many; D: TRBD2; DNA: TGCAGTGCTAGAGTGCTAGCGGGAGATACGCAGTATTTT; CDR3: CSARVLAGDTQYF
V: TRBV12-3/TRBV12-4; J: TRBJ2-5; size: many; D: TRBD2; DNA: TGTGCCAGCAGTCCCTCGGCGGGGGGGCCCTTACAAGAGACCCAGTACTTC; CDR3: CASSPSAGGPLQETQYF
V: TRBV4-3; J: TRBJ2-3; size: many; D: .; DNA: TGCGCCAGCAGCCAAGGAAATGCCGGGCAGGGGACAGATACGCAGTATTTT; CDR3: CASSQGNAGQGTDTQYF
V: TRBV6-5; J: TRBJ2-5; size: few; D: .; DNA: TGTGCCAGCAGTTCCCTATCCCGGGACTCTTTACGGTATTTC; CDR3: CASSSLSRDSLRYF
V: TRBV7-9; J: TRBJ2-3; size: few; D: .; DNA: TGTGCCAGCAGCTTCGTGGGTGGCACAGATACGCAGTATTTT; CDR3: CASSFVGGTDTQYF
V: TRBV20-1; J: TRBJ1-4; size: .; D: TRBD1; DNA: TGCAGTGCTAGAGAAGGACAGGGGGATGGAAAACTGTTTTTT; CDR3: CSAREGQGDGKLFF
V: TRBV20-1; J: TRBJ2-7; size: many; D: TRBD2; DNA: TGCAGTGCCCGGACTAGCGGTCCCTACGAGCAGTACTTC; CDR3: CSARTSGPYEQYF
V: TRBV6-2/TRBV6-3; J: TRBJ2-3; size: .; D: TRBD1; DNA: TGTGCCAGCAGTTTACAGGGGAGCACAGATACGCAGTATTTT; CDR3: CASSLQGSTDTQYF
V: TRBV15; J: TRBJ1-1; size: many; D: .; DNA: TGTGCCACCAGCAGAGATCGGGGCTCTGAAGCTTTCTTT; CDR3: CATSRDRGSEAFF
V: TRBV30; J: TRBJ1-2; size: many; D: TRBD1; DNA: TGTGCCAGTTACAGGGGGCTAGATGGCTACACCTTC; CDR3: CASYRGLDGYTF
V: TRBV7-9; J: TRBJ1-6; size: .; D: .; DNA: TGTGCCAGCAGCACTCACCGAGCCTCCTATAATTCACCCCTCCACTTT; CDR3: CASSTHRASYNSPLHF
V: TRBV7-2; J: TRBJ1-4; size: many; D: .; DNA: TGTGCCAGCAGCTTTCAGGGGAGTGTAGGGAAACTGTTTTTT; CDR3: CASSFQGSVGKLFF
V: TRBV5-1; J: TRBJ2-7; size: many; D: .; DNA: TGCGCCAGCAGCACCCCTAGCGACGAGCAGTACTTC; CDR3: CASSTPSDEQYF
V: TRBV24-1; J: TRBJ2-1; size: many; D: TRBD2; DNA: TGTGCCACCAGTGACCCTAGTAGCGGGAGGGCCCCCTACAATGAGCAGTTCTTC; CDR3: CATSDPSSGRAPYNEQFF
V: TRBV5-4; J: TRBJ2-7; size: .; D: .; DNA: TGTGCCAGCAGCCCTCAAGCCCGAAGGGAGCAGTACTTC; CDR3: CASSPQARREQYF
V: TRBV7-2; J: TRBJ1-5; size: many; D: .; DNA: TGTGCCAGCAGCTTAAATTGGGGCCCCCAGCATTTT; CDR3: CASSLNWGPQHF
V: TRBV7-2; J: TRBJ2-6; size: many; D: TRBD1; DNA: TGTGCCAGCAGCTCTCAGGGGGCTCGGTCTGGGGCCAACGTCCTGACTTTC; CDR3: CASSSQGARSGANVLTF
V: TRBV6-1; J: TRBJ1-1; size: few; D: .; DNA: TGTGCCAGCCGTAGTTCTTGGAACACTGAAGCTTTCTTT; CDR3: CASRSSWNTEAFF
V: TRBV20-1; J: TRBJ2-7; size: many; D: .; DNA: TGCAGTGCTAGAGATAGTCAACTACGGGTTTCCTACGAGCAGTACTTC; CDR3: CSARDSQLRVSYEQYF
V: TRBV4-3; J: TRBJ2-3; size: few; D: .; DNA: TGCGCCAGCAGCCAAGATTTCAGCGCCGGTGATACGCAGTATTTT; CDR3: CASSQDFSAGDTQYF